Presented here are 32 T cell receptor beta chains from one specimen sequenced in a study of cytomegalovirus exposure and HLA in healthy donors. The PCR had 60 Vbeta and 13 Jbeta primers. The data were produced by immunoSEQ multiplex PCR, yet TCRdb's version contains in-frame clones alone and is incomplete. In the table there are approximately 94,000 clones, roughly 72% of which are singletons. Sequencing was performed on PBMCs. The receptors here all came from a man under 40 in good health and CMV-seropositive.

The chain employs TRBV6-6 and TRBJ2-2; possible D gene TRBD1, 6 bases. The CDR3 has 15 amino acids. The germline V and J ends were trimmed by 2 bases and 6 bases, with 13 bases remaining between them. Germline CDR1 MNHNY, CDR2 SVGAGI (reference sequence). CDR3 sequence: CASSYTGLLAGELFF. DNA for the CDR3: TGTGCCAGCAGTTACACAGGGCTTCTTGCCGGGGAGCTGTTTTTT.

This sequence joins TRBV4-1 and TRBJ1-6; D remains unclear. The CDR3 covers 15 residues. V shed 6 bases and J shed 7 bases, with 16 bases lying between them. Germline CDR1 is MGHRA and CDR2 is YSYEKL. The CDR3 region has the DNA TGCGCCAGCAGACACCTCAACGGCGGAAATTCACCCCTCCACTTT. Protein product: CASRHLNGGNSPLHF.

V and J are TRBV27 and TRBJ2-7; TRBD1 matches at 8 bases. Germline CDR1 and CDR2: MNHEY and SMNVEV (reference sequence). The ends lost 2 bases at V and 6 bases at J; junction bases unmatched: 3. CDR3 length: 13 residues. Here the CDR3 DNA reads TGTGCCAGCAGTTTACGGACAGGGAGCGAGCAGTACTTC. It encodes CASSLRTGSEQYF.

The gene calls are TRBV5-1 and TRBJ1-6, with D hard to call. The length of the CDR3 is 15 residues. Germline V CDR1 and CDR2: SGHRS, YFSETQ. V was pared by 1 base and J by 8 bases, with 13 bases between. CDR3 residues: CASSLSLRRDSPLHF. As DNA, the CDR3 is TGCGCCAGCAGCTTGTCGCTTCGGCGGGATTCACCCCTCCACTTT.

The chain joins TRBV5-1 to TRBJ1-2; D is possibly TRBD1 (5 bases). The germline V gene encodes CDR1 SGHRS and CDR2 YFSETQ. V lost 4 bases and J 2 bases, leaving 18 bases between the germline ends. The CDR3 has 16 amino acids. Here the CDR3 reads CASSPGGTRGNYGYTF. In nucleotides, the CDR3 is TGCGCCAGCAGCCCGGGGGGTACACGGGGAAACTATGGCTACACCTTC.

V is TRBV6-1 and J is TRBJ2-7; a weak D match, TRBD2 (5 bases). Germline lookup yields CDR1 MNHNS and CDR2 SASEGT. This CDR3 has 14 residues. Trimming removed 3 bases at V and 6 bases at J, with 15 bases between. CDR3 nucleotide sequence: TGTGCCAGCAGTGATAAAGGGAGCTGGGTCGAGCAGTACTTC. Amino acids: CASSDKGSWVEQYF.

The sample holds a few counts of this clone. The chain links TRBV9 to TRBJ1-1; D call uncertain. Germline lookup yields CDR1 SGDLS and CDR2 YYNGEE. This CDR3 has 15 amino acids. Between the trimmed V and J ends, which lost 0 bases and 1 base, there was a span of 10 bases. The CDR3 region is CASSVGGRGNTEAFF. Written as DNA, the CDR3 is TGTGCCAGCAGCGTAGGAGGGCGGGGGAACACTGAAGCTTTCTTT.

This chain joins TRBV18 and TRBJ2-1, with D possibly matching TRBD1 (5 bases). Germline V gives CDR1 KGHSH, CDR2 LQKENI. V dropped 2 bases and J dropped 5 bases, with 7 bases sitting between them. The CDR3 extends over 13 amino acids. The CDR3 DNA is TGTGCCAGCTCACCAGCAGGGAACAATGAGCAGTTCTTC. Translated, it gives CASSPAGNNEQFF.

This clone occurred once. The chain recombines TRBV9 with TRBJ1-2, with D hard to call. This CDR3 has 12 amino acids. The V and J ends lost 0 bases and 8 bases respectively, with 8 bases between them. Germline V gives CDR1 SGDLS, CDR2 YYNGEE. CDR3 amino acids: CASSVAGYGYTF. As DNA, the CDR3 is TGTGCCAGCAGCGTAGCCGGGTACGGCTACACCTTC.

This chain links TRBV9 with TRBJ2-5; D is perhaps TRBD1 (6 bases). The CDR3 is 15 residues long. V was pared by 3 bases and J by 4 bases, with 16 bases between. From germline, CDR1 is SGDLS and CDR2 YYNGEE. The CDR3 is CASSERWGQGETQYF. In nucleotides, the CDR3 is TGTGCCAGCAGCGAAAGGTGGGGGCAGGGAGAGACCCAGTACTTC.

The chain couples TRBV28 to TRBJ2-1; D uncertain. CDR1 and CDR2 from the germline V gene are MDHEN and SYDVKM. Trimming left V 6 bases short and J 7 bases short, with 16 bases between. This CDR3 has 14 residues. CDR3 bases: TGTGCCAGCAGCCCAAGAGGTAGCATAAATGAGCAGTTCTTC. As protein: CASSPRGSINEQFF.

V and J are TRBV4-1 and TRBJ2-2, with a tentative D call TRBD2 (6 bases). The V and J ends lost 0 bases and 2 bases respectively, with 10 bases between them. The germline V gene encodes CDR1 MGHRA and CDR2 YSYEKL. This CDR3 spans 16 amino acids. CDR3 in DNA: TGCGCCAGCAGCCAAGAAACGGGGGTTAACACCGGGGAGCTGTTTTTT. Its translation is CASSQETGVNTGELFF.

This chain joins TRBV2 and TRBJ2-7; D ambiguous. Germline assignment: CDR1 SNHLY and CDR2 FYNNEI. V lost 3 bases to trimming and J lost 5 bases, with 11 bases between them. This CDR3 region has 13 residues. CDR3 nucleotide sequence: TGTGCCAGCAGTGATTCGGGTCCGGACGAGCAGTACTTC. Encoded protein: CASSDSGPDEQYF. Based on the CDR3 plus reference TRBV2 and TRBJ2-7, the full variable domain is EPEVTQTPSHQVTQMGQEVILRCVPISNHLYFYWYRQILGQKVEFLVSFYNNEISEKSEIFDDQFSVERPDGSNFTLKIRSTKLEDSAMYFCASSDSGPDEQYFGPGTRLTVT.

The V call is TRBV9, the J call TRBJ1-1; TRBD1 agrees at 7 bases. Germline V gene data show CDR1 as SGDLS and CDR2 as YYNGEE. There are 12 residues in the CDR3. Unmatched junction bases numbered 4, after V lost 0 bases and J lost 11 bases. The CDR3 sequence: CASSVGQGGAFF. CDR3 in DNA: TGTGCCAGCAGCGTAGGACAGGGTGGCGCTTTCTTT.

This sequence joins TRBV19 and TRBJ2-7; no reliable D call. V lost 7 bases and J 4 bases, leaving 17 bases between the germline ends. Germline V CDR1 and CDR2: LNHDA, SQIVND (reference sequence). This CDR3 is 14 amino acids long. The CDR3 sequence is CASTPGFGSYEQYF. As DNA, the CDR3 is TGTGCCAGTACCCCAGGCTTTGGATCTTACGAGCAGTACTTC. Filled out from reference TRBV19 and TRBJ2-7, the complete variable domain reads DGGITQSPKYLFRKEGQNVTLSCEQNLNHDAMYWYRQDPGQGLRLIYYSQIVNDFQKGDIAEGYSVSREKKESFPLTVTSAQKNPTAFYLCASTPGFGSYEQYFGPGTRLTVT.

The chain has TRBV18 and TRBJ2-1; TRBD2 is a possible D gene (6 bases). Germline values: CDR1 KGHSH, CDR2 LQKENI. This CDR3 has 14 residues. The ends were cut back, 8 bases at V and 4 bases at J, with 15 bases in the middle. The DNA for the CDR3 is TGTGCCAGCACCGGGGCGGGAAGGTACAATGAGCAGTTCTTC. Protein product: CASTGAGRYNEQFF.

Here the CDR3 DNA reads TGTGCCAGCACTAATTCCGGGACAGGGGGCCTGGACACTGAAGCTTTCTTT. It specifies CASTNSGTGGLDTEAFF. The V gene is TRBV25-1, the J gene TRBJ1-1; TRBD1 matches at 12 bases. V dropped 7 bases and J dropped 3; count of bases not matched to a gene: 12. The CDR3 loop spans 17 amino acids. Germline V gene sequence: CDR1 MGHDK, CDR2 SYGVNS. Supplemented by reference TRBV25-1 and TRBJ1-1, the full variable domain reads EADIYQTPRYLVIGTGKKITLECSQTMGHDKMYWYQQDPGMELHLIHYSYGVNSTEKGDLSSESTVSRIRTEHFPLTLESARPSHTSQYLCASTNSGTGGLDTEAFFGQGTRLTVV.

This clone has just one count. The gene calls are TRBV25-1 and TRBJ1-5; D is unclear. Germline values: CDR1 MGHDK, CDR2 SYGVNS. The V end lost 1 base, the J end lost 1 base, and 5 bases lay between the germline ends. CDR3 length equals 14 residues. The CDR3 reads CASSESGSNQPQHF. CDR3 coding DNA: TGTGCCAGCAGTGAATCCGGGAGCAATCAGCCCCAGCATTTT.

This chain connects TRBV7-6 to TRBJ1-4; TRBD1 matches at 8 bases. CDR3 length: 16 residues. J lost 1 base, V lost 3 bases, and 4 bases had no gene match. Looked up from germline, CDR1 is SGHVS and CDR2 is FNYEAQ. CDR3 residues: CASSFPGQGTNEKLFF. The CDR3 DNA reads TGTGCCAGCAGCTTCCCAGGACAGGGAACTAATGAAAAACTGTTTTTT. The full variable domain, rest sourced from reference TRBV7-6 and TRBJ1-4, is GAGVSQSPRYKVTKRGQDVALRCDPISGHVSLYWYRQALGQGPEFLTYFNYEAQQDKSGLPNDRFSAERPEGSISTLTIQRTEQRDSAMYRCASSFPGQGTNEKLFFGSGTQLSVL.

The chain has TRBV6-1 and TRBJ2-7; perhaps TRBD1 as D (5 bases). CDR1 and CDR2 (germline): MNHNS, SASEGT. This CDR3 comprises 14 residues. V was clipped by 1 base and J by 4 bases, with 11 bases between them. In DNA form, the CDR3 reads TGTGCCAGCAGTGAAGGGGGCTCAATTTACGAGCAGTACGTC. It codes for CASSEGGSIYEQYV.

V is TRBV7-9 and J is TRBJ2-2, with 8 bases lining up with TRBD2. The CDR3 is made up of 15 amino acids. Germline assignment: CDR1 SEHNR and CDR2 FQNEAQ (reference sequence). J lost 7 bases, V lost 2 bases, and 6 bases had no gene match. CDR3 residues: CASSLRSGGIGELFF. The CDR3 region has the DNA TGTGCCAGCAGCTTAAGAAGCGGGGGAATCGGGGAGCTGTTTTTT.

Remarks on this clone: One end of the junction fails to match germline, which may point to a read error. The CDR3 bases are TGTGCCAGCAATGAACCTAGCGGGAGAACGATGGGCCAAGAGACCCAGTACTTC. This sequence encodes CASNEPSGRTMGQETQYF. The chain links TRBV2 to TRBJ2-5; 10 bases agree with TRBD2. Germline lookup yields CDR1 SNHLY and CDR2 FYNNEI. The CDR3 length is 18 residues.

The CDR3 region is CAWGPQGGSQYF. DNA for the CDR3: TGTGCCTGGGGACCCCAGGGGGGATCGCAGTATTTT. This chain links TRBV30 with TRBJ2-3; TRBD1 is a possible D gene (7 bases). Trimming took off 5 bases at V and 10 bases at J, with 16 bases between the two ends. This CDR3 is built from 12 residues. Germline-derived CDR1 and CDR2 are GTSNPN and SVGIG (reference sequence).

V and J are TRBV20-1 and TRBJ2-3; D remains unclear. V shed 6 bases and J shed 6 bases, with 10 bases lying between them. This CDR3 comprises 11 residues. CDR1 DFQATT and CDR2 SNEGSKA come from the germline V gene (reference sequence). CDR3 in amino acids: CSAQLEDTQYF. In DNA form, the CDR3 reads TGCAGTGCCCAACTTGAGGATACGCAGTATTTT.

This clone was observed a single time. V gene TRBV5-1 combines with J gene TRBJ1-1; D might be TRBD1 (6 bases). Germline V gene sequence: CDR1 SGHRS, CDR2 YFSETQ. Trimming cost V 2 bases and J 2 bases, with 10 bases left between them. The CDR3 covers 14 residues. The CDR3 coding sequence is TGCGCCAGCAGCTTCTACAGGGACAACACTGAAGCTTTCTTT. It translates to CASSFYRDNTEAFF.

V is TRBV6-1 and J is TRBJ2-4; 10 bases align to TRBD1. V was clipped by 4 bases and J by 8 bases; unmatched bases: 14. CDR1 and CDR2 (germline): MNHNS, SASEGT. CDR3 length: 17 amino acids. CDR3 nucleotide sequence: TGTGCCAGCAGTGCTTCCGGGACAGGGGTTAACGGTGACATTCAGTACTTC. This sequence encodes CASSASGTGVNGDIQYF.

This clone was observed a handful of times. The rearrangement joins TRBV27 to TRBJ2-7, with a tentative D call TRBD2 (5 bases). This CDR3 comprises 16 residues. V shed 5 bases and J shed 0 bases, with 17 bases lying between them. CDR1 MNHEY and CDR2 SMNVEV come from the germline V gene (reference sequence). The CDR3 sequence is CASSRTWRASSYEQYF. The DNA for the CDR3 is TGTGCCAGCAGTCGTACCTGGCGGGCGTCCTCCTACGAGCAGTACTTC.

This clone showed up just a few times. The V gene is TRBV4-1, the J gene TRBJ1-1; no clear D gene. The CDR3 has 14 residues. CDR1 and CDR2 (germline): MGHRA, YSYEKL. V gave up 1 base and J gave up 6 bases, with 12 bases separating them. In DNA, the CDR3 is TGCGCCAGCAGCCAAGGTAGTCGGTCCCCTGAAGCTTTCTTT. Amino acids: CASSQGSRSPEAFF.

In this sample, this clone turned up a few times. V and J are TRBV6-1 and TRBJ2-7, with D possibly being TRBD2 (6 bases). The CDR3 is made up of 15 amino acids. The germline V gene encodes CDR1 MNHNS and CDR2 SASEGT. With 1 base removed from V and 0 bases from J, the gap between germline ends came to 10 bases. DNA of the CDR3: TGTGCCAGCAGTGAAGGGGGGGTTCCCTCCTACGAGCAGTACGTC. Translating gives CASSEGGVPSYEQYV.

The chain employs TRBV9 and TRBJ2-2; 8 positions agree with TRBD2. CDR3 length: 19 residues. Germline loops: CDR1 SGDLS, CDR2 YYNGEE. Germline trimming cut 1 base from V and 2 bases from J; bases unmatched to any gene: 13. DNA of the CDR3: TGTGCCAGCAGCGTACCTGGAGGTAGCGGGACGCTTAACACCGGGGAGCTGTTTTTT. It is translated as CASSVPGGSGTLNTGELFF.

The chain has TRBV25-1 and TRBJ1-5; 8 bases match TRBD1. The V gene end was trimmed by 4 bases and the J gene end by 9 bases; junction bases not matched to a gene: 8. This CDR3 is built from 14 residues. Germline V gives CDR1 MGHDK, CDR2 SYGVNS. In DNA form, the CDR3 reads TGTGCCAGCAGTGCCGAGACAGGGGTCGGGCCCCAGCATTTT. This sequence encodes CASSAETGVGPQHF.

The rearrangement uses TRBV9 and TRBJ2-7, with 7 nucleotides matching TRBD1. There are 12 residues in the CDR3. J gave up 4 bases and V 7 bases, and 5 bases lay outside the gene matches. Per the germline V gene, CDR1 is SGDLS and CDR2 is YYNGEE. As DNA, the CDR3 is TGTGCCAGCGGATTGGACAGGTACGAGCAGTACGTC. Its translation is CASGLDRYEQYV.